This T cell receptor (beta chain) is from a study of cytomegalovirus exposure and HLA in healthy donors. On the study more broadly: The platform used for the approximately 130 validation repertoires matched that of the roughly 670 first-cohort repertoires, a later analysis reported.

A single count supports this clone. Its antigen remains unidentified. This table comes from immunoSEQ multiplex PCR, and its TCRdb copy is limited to in-frame clones, with some not included. The profile shows 100,000 to 150,000 clones, around 95% of them singletons. Study-level results: Cytomegalovirus status was reportedly diagnosed by the classifier with high sensitivity and specificity.

The donors were in the 120-subject validation cohort, distinct from the approximately 670-subject first cohort. Trimming removed 3 bases from V and 3 bases from J, with 8 bases in between. The length of the CDR3 is 14 residues. The germline CDR1 and CDR2 sequences are SNHLY and FYNNEI. Specimen: PBMCs. The rearrangement uses TRBV2 and TRBJ1-4; D ambiguous. This sequence was found in a man aged 18 to 35 in good health and CMV-seronegative. The CDR3 coding sequence is TGTGCCAGCAGTGAGTACGGTCCTAATGAAAAACTGTTTTTT. Encoded protein: CASSEYGPNEKLFF.